This T cell receptor (beta chain) was captured in a study of patients and donors after allogeneic stem cell transplantation. The CDR3 loop spans 13 amino acids. Unmatched junction bases numbered 4, after V lost 6 bases and J lost 2 bases. Per the germline V gene, CDR1 is MNHEY and CDR2 is SMNVEV (reference sequence). TCRdb fed the RT-PCR reads into MiXCR, producing one record per CDR3 protein. The data show about 960,000 distinct CDR3 sequences, roughly 18% seen once. Sequenced: blood, either unsorted or a sorted T cell fraction (not recorded which). This TCR was sampled from a human donor who was either an allogeneic HSCT recipient or a stem cell or donor lymphocyte infusion donor (not recorded which). It is not recorded whose cells these are; they may come from a transplant donor. V usage is TRBV27 and J usage is TRBJ2-7; TRBD1 matches 7 bases. In nucleotides, the CDR3 is TGTGCCAGCAGGAGGACAGGACCCTACGAGCAGTACTTC. Translated, it gives CASRRTGPYEQYF.